The 18 T cell receptor beta chains below come from one sample, sequenced in a study of blood T cell repertoires in COVID-19. The table came from immunoSEQ multiplex PCR; TCRdb's copy has only in-frame clones and leaves some out. The sample carries 39,000 or so clones, roughly four fifths recorded once. The source material was peripheral blood. These receptors were collected from a man aged 40-50 years with active or convalescent COVID-19.

The gene calls are TRBV11-3 and TRBJ2-5, with a possible D match to TRBD2 (6 bases). V was cut by 2 bases and J by 0 bases, with 16 bases left in between. The CDR3 has 17 amino acids. Germline CDR1 reads SGHNT; CDR2 reads YENEEA. The DNA of the CDR3 is TGTGCCAGCAGCTTATGGCTAGCGAATGGTTACCAAGAGACCCAGTACTTC. It specifies CASSLWLANGYQETQYF.

There are a few counts of this clone. This sequence joins TRBV7-9 and TRBJ1-4, with D possibly being TRBD1 (6 bases). The length of the CDR3 is 16 residues. Trimming took 3 bases from V and 6 from J, leaving 17 bases between them. The germline V gene encodes CDR1 SEHNR and CDR2 FQNEAQ (reference sequence). The CDR3 reads CASSFGQQNFHEKLFF. In DNA form, the CDR3 reads TGTGCCAGCAGCTTTGGACAGCAGAATTTTCATGAAAAACTGTTTTTT. The full variable domain, rest sourced from reference TRBV7-9 and TRBJ1-4, is DTGVSQNPRHKITKRGQNVTFRCDPISEHNRLYWYRQTLGQGPEFLTYFQNEAQLEKSRLLSDRFSAERPKGSFSTLEIQRTEQGDSAMYLCASSFGQQNFHEKLFFGSGTQLSVL.

This chain links TRBV30 with TRBJ2-2; 10 bases agree with TRBD1. Looked up from germline, CDR1 is GTSNPN and CDR2 is SVGIG (reference sequence). This CDR3 contains 15 residues. The J segment lost 1 base and the V segment lost 3 bases, leaving 2 bases of the junction unmatched. CDR3 DNA sequence: TGTGCCTGGAGCGGACAGGGGGTGAACACCGGGGAGCTGTTTTTT. Protein sequence: CAWSGQGVNTGELFF.

This clone was seen a few times. The chain employs TRBV30 and TRBJ2-2; maybe TRBD1 (6 bases). CDR3 length equals 16 residues. The V and J ends lost 4 bases and 1 base respectively, with 16 bases between them. The V gene's germline CDR1 is GTSNPN and CDR2 SVGIG (reference sequence). CDR3 sequence reads: CAWMDRKLLNTGELFF. The CDR3, as DNA: TGTGCCTGGATGGACAGAAAACTACTGAACACCGGGGAGCTGTTTTTT.

The V call is TRBV5-4, the J call TRBJ2-2; possibly TRBD1 for D (5 bases). The CDR3 extends over 15 amino acids. Per germline, CDR1 SGHNT and CDR2 YYREEE (reference sequence). Trimming removed 4 bases from V and 7 bases from J, with 17 bases in between. CDR3 sequence reads: CASSPHGQGGGELFF. The CDR3, as DNA: TGTGCCAGCAGCCCACATGGGCAGGGCGGCGGGGAGCTGTTTTTT.

The chain joins TRBV7-9 to TRBJ2-1; perhaps TRBD2 as D (6 bases). The CDR3 contains 14 residues. Germline V gene sequence: CDR1 SEHNR, CDR2 FQNEAQ (reference sequence). Trimming cost V 6 bases and J 9 bases, with 18 bases left between them. The chain's CDR3 is CASRGEAQSTEQFF. For the CDR3, the DNA is TGTGCCAGCAGAGGGGAGGCGCAGTCCACTGAGCAGTTCTTC.

The V gene is TRBV6-2 or TRBV6-3, the J gene TRBJ1-2; D uncertain. V was trimmed by 5 bases and J by 1 base, leaving 8 bases between them. This CDR3 has 13 amino acids. Germline CDR1 MNHEY, CDR2 SVGEGT. The CDR3 spells CASSPTVNYGYTF. CDR3 coding DNA: TGTGCCAGCAGTCCAACAGTTAACTATGGCTACACCTTC.

The chain is built from TRBV4-2 and TRBJ2-3; TRBD2 agrees at 11 bases. The V and J ends lost 3 bases and 1 base, in that order; junction bases with no gene match: 6. Per germline, CDR1 LGHNA and CDR2 YNFKEQ. CDR3 length: 17 amino acids. CDR3: CASSQGTSGSRTDTQYF. CDR3 nucleotides: TGTGCCAGCAGCCAGGGGACTAGCGGTTCACGCACAGATACGCAGTATTTT.

The chain couples TRBV6-5 to TRBJ2-5; 9 nucleotides line up with TRBD2. The CDR3 runs 14 residues. The V segment lost 10 bases and the J segment 1 base; nucleotides outside the gene matches: 7. CDR1 and CDR2 (germline): MNHEY, SVGAGI. The CDR3 here is CATCKREVQETQYF. In DNA form, the CDR3 reads TGTGCCACTTGCAAGCGGGAGGTCCAAGAGACCCAGTACTTC.

The V call is TRBV5-4, the J call TRBJ2-5, with a possible D match to TRBD1 (6 bases). Trimming removed 0 bases from V and 5 bases from J, with 14 bases in between. The CDR3 has 15 amino acids. Germline values: CDR1 SGHNT, CDR2 YYREEE (reference sequence). The CDR3 nucleotides are TGTGCCAGCAGCTTGGCACCAGGGGAAGGCGAGACCCAGTACTTC. It codes for CASSLAPGEGETQYF. Complete variable domain (other parts from reference TRBV5-4 and TRBJ2-5): ETGVTQSPTHLIKTRGQQVTLRCSSQSGHNTVSWYQQALGQGPQFIFQYYREEENGRGNFPPRFSGLQFPNYSSELNVNALELDDSALYLCASSLAPGEGETQYFGPGTRLLVL.

V and J are TRBV2 and TRBJ1-3; D is undetermined. CDR1 and CDR2 (germline): SNHLY, FYNNEI. The CDR3 has 14 residues. V lost 5 bases and J lost 2, with 10 bases in between. The CDR3 region has the DNA TGTGCCAGCAGTCGCAGCGGTACTGGAAACACCATATATTTT. This codes for CASSRSGTGNTIYF.

The chain employs TRBV4-3 and TRBJ2-3, with 8 nucleotides matching TRBD2. V lost 2 bases to trimming and J lost 1 base; unmatched junction nucleotides: 5. The CDR3 loop spans 16 amino acids. Germline CDR1 is LGHNA and CDR2 is YSLEER. CDR3: CASSQLRGEGTDTQYF. CDR3 sequence (DNA): TGCGCCAGCAGCCAACTGCGGGGGGAGGGCACAGATACGCAGTATTTT.

This clone is deemed medium-sized (0.01 to 0.1%). The chain carries TRBV30 and TRBJ1-6; 8 bases fit TRBD1. V shed 5 bases, J shed 7 bases, and the junction held 7 bases outside the gene matches. CDR3 size: 14 residues. CDR1 and CDR2 from the germline V gene are GTSNPN and SVGIG (reference sequence). Here the CDR3 DNA reads TGTGCCTGGCGAACACAGGGGGGGAATTCACCCCTCCACTTT. Translation gives CAWRTQGGNSPLHF.

The chain recombines TRBV29-1 with TRBJ2-2; 8 nucleotides agree with TRBD2. V lost 4 bases, J lost 5 bases, and 6 bases stayed unmatched. Per germline, CDR1 SQVTM and CDR2 ANQGSEA. The CDR3 has 14 amino acids. CDR3 sequence reads: CSVAGSGVTGELFF. The CDR3 DNA reads as TGCAGCGTTGCGGGTAGCGGGGTAACCGGGGAGCTGTTTTTT.

The gene calls are TRBV7-2 and TRBJ1-2, with D possibly TRBD1 on 5 matching bases. CDR3 size: 15 residues. CDR1 is SGHTA, CDR2 FQGNSA, per germline. V lost 5 bases to trimming and J lost 2 bases, with 15 bases between them. CDR3 nucleotides: TGTGCCAGCAGCGACCGGTGGGGGGACAACTATGGCTACACCTTC. Its translation: CASSDRWGDNYGYTF.

The gene calls are TRBV30 and TRBJ2-1; TRBD1 matches at 10 bases. The CDR3 has 13 residues. CDR1 is GTSNPN, CDR2 SVGIG, per germline (reference sequence). Trimming took 4 bases from V and 9 from J; bases not matched to a gene: 6. The CDR3 spells CAWNRQGAGEQFF. For the CDR3, the DNA is TGTGCCTGGAATCGACAGGGGGCTGGTGAGCAGTTCTTC.

The gene calls are TRBV5-6 and TRBJ1-3; D is unclear. Per the germline V gene, CDR1 is SGHDT and CDR2 is YYEEEE. Trimming pared 5 bases from V and 0 bases from J, leaving 9 bases between. The CDR3 runs 14 residues. CDR3 loop: CASSAWSSGNTIYF. In DNA, the CDR3 is TGTGCCAGCAGTGCCTGGAGCTCTGGAAACACCATATATTTT.

The rearrangement joins TRBV4-1 to TRBJ1-6; D gene uncertain. Trimming stripped 1 base from V and 6 bases from J, with 13 bases between. The CDR3 totals 16 residues. Germline V gene data show CDR1 as MGHRA and CDR2 as YSYEKL. For the CDR3, the DNA is TGCGCCAGCAGCCAAGGAAACCGGGGAGGTAATTCACCCCTCCACTTT. Translated: CASSQGNRGGNSPLHF.